The rows below give T cell receptor beta chains drawn from one sample of a study of shared clonotypes between healthy human individuals. Measured with immunoSEQ multiplex PCR; TCRdb has only the in-frame clones, and not every one. The table lists around 2.1 million clones, roughly 91% of them singletons. Source material: naive CD8+ T cells from PBMCs. The source of these receptors is a young man in good health. Some clones in this sample may be carry-over from other donors' samples. Each CDR3 is given with its conserved first and last residue. Each record gives: J gene, D gene, clone size, CDR3 length, V gene, CDR3 protein, CDR3 DNA. The D gene is left open where the match is weak. Size is stated for part of the rows, as once, few or many counts, or as a class when the clone is expanded.

>TRBJ2-3|-|-|15|TRBV11-2
CASSLTRGSADTQYF
TGTGCCAGCAGCTTAACGCGAGGGAGTGCAGATACGCAGTATTTT
>TRBJ2-2|-|-|12|TRBV19
CASNDVTGELFF
TGTGCCAGTAATGACGTGACCGGGGAGCTGTTTTTT
>TRBJ2-7|TRBD1|-|18|TRBV7-9
CASSLRGRGPTLIYEQYF
TGTGCCAGCAGCTTAAGGGGCAGGGGGCCTACCTTAATCTACGAGCAGTACTTC
>TRBJ2-3|TRBD2|-|17|TRBV4-1
CASSQTGLARPTDTQYF
TGCGCCAGCAGCCAAACGGGACTAGCGAGGCCCACAGATACGCAGTATTTT
>TRBJ1-2|-|-|14|TRBV28
CASSSSRAPYGYTF
TGTGCCAGCAGCTCATCCAGGGCCCCTTATGGCTACACCTTC
>TRBJ2-3|TRBD2|-|18|TRBV7-8
CASSYNPGLAGGTDTQYF
TGTGCCAGCAGCTACAACCCGGGACTAGCGGGAGGTACAGATACGCAGTATTTT
>TRBJ2-1|-|-|14|TRBV27
CASSPILSYNEQFF
TGTGCCAGCAGTCCAATCCTCTCCTACAATGAGCAGTTCTTC
>TRBJ2-1|-|-|15|TRBV4-3
CASSQEASDTNEQFF
TGCGCCAGCAGCCAAGAGGCTAGCGACACCAATGAGCAGTTCTTC
>TRBJ2-5|-|-|14|TRBV27
CASSLWLGVETQYF
TGTGCCAGCAGTTTATGGCTAGGTGTCGAGACCCAGTACTTC
>TRBJ2-7|-|-|16|TRBV21-1
CASSLSQLGIPYEQYF
TGTGCCAGCAGCCTTAGTCAGCTAGGGATTCCCTACGAGCAGTACTTC
>TRBJ2-4|TRBD1|-|15|TRBV29-1
CSVETGTGVGNIQYF
TGCAGCGTTGAAACGGGGACAGGGGTCGGAAACATTCAGTACTTC
>TRBJ2-3|-|-|10|TRBV20-1
CSARTDTQYF
TGCAGTGCCCGCACAGATACGCAGTATTTT
>TRBJ1-1|-|-|12|TRBV6-6
CASSQSRTEAFF
TGTGCCAGCAGCCAAAGTCGAACTGAAGCTTTCTTT
>TRBJ1-5|-|-|15|TRBV6-5
CASSYDRYSNQPQHF
TGTGCCAGCAGTTACGACAGATATAGCAATCAGCCCCAGCATTTT
>TRBJ2-7|-|-|15|TRBV7-8
CASSLRGTGTYEQYF
TGTGCCAGCAGCTTAAGAGGGACGGGGACCTACGAGCAGTACTTC
>TRBJ1-2|-|once|12|TRBV12-5
CASGLGNYGYTF
TGTGCTAGTGGTTTGGGGAACTATGGCTACACCTTC
>TRBJ1-2|TRBD1|-|14|TRBV4-1
CASSHGQVNYGYTF
TGCGCCAGCAGCCACGGACAGGTTAACTATGGCTACACCTTC
>TRBJ2-3|-|-|15|TRBV6-6
CASSYSGQGTDTQYF
TGTGCCAGCAGTTACTCGGGGCAGGGAACAGATACGCAGTATTTT
>TRBJ2-7|-|-|14|TRBV25-1
CASSGWGTAYEQYF
TGTGCCAGCAGTGGATGGGGGACGGCCTACGAGCAGTACTTC
>TRBJ1-2|-|-|14|TRBV6-6
CASRYREQNYGYTF
TGTGCCAGCAGGTACAGGGAACAGAACTATGGCTACACCTTC
>TRBJ2-7|-|-|13|TRBV10-3
CAISESRGYEQYF
TGTGCCATCAGTGAGTCGAGGGGCTACGAGCAGTACTTC
>TRBJ2-2|-|-|13|TRBV11-2
CASSWDPGGELFF
TGTGCCAGCAGCTGGGACCCAGGCGGGGAGCTGTTTTTT
>TRBJ2-1|TRBD1|-|16|TRBV27
CASSYLPGQGSNEQFF
TGTGCCAGCAGTTACCTCCCGGGACAGGGGAGCAATGAGCAGTTCTTC
>TRBJ1-1|-|few|14|TRBV13
CASSTTLGDTEAFF
TGTGCCAGCAGCACGACTCTCGGGGACACTGAAGCTTTCTTT
>TRBJ1-2|-|-|14|TRBV6-1
CASMAGVPNYGYTF
TGTGCCAGCATGGCAGGGGTGCCTAACTATGGCTACACCTTC
>TRBJ2-7|-|-|15|TRBV28
CASNLAPTASNEQYF
TGTGCCAGCAACCTAGCGCCCACGGCTTCAAACGAGCAGTACTTC
>TRBJ2-5|-|-|14|TRBV28
CASSWGTPWETQYF
TGTGCCAGCAGTTGGGGCACACCTTGGGAGACCCAGTACTTC
>TRBJ1-2|TRBD1|-|14|TRBV27
CASSPTGLIYGYTF
TGTGCCAGCAGCCCGACAGGGCTAATCTATGGCTACACCTTC
>TRBJ1-1|-|-|11|TRBV6-1
CASIYGPEAFF
TGTGCCAGCATATACGGCCCTGAAGCTTTCTTT
>TRBJ2-5|-|-|16|TRBV15
CATSRDRGTLAETQYF
TGTGCCACCAGCAGAGACCGGGGGACCCTCGCAGAGACCCAGTACTTC
>TRBJ2-5|TRBD2|-|18|TRBV5-4
CASSVGLAVYGGKETQYF
TGTGCCAGCAGCGTGGGACTAGCTGTATATGGAGGGAAAGAGACCCAGTACTTC
>TRBJ1-1|-|-|14|TRBV2
CASSEGGLGTEAFF
TGTGCCAGCAGTGAAGGGGGGCTCGGCACTGAAGCTTTCTTT
>TRBJ1-2|-|-|14|TRBV15
CATSGGTANYGYTF
TGTGCCACCAGCGGTGGGACCGCGAACTATGGCTACACCTTC
>TRBJ2-1|TRBD2|-|18|TRBV9
CASSVGPSGSIPYNEQFF
TGTGCCAGCAGCGTAGGGCCTAGCGGGAGTATCCCCTACAATGAGCAGTTCTTC
>TRBJ2-7|-|-|15|TRBV7-9
CASSLGVGSSYEQYF
TGTGCCAGCAGCTTAGGTGTAGGTTCCTCCTACGAGCAGTACTTC
>TRBJ1-2|-|-|15|TRBV6-6
CASTLGGVTGYGYTF
TGTGCCAGCACGTTAGGGGGAGTGACGGGGTATGGCTACACCTTC
>TRBJ2-1|TRBD2|-|15|TRBV6-5
CASRPTSGRYNEQFF
TGTGCCAGCAGGCCTACTAGCGGGAGATACAATGAGCAGTTCTTC
>TRBJ1-1|-|few|13|TRBV9
CASSVGDSREAFF
TGTGCCAGCAGCGTAGGCGACAGCCGTGAAGCTTTCTTT
>TRBJ1-5|TRBD1|-|15|TRBV9
CASSVGGQGYQPQHF
TGTGCCAGCAGCGTAGGAGGACAGGGGTATCAGCCCCAGCATTTT
>TRBJ2-7|-|-|13|TRBV27
CASSFGATYEQYF
TGTGCCAGCAGTTTCGGTGCTACCTACGAGCAGTACTTC
>TRBJ2-2|TRBD1|-|15|TRBV11-2
CASSQRTGMVGELFF
TGTGCCAGCAGCCAACGGACAGGGATGGTCGGGGAGCTGTTTTTT
>TRBJ2-1|TRBD1|-|15|TRBV28
CASSSPGQGYNEQFF
TGTGCCAGCAGTTCCCCGGGACAGGGGTACAATGAGCAGTTCTTC
>TRBJ2-7|TRBD2|-|13|TRBV27
CASALAVSYEQYF
TGTGCCAGTGCACTAGCGGTTTCCTACGAGCAGTACTTC
>TRBJ1-4|-|-|13|TRBV27
CASSLRGWEKLFF
TGTGCCAGCAGTTTGAGGGGGTGGGAAAAACTGTTTTTT
>TRBJ1-5|-|-|18|TRBV5-5
CASSLYLTKVGSNQPQHF
TGTGCCAGCAGCTTGTATTTAACGAAGGTGGGGAGCAATCAGCCCCAGCATTTT
>TRBJ2-7|TRBD1|-|17|TRBV4-2
CASSQGVVGTGSYEQYF
TGTGCCAGCAGCCAAGGAGTAGTCGGGACAGGATCCTACGAGCAGTACTTC
>TRBJ1-1|TRBD1|-|17|TRBV6-1
CASGDRVGINGDTEAFF
TGTGCCAGCGGTGACAGGGTAGGAATAAATGGGGACACTGAAGCTTTCTTT
>TRBJ2-7|-|-|15|TRBV7-3
CASSPSPGRSYEQYF
TGTGCCAGCAGCCCTAGCCCGGGACGTTCCTACGAGCAGTACTTC
>TRBJ1-5|-|-|13|TRBV27
CASSLGVDQPQHF
TGTGCCAGCAGCCTCGGGGTGGATCAGCCCCAGCATTTT
>TRBJ1-2|-|-|9|TRBV29-1
CSVDWGYTF
TGCAGCGTTGATTGGGGCTACACCTTC
>TRBJ2-1|-|-|12|TRBV27
CASRSIASEQFF
TGTGCCAGCAGGTCCATAGCAAGTGAGCAGTTCTTC
>TRBJ1-5|-|few|14|TRBV2
CASTVRGSNQPQHF
TGTGCCAGCACCGTGAGAGGGAGCAATCAGCCCCAGCATTTT
>TRBJ1-3|-|-|17|TRBV6-1
CASSEYGMGYSGNTIYF
TGTGCCAGCAGTGAATACGGGATGGGATACTCTGGAAACACCATATATTTT
>TRBJ2-3|-|-|16|TRBV10-3
CAITQRGGRNTDTQYF
TGTGCCATCACGCAGAGGGGGGGGAGGAACACAGATACGCAGTATTTT
>TRBJ2-7|-|-|14|TRBV28
CASSLRPATYEQYF
TGTGCCAGCAGTTTACGGCCGGCCACCTACGAGCAGTACTTC